This T cell receptor (beta chain) was sequenced for a study of blood T cell repertoires in COVID-19. Study summary: COVID-19 samples from acute and convalescent phases originated in the United States, Italy and Spain. The cDNA or gDNA used as material had been derived from T cells, B-cell-depleted T cells, or PBMCs.

Per the study methods: Reference gene primer amplification gave nucleated cell count estimates. Profiled with immunoSEQ multiplex PCR; TCRdb holds only in-frame clones, not every one. V and J calls and clone size are those listed in that table; D and trimming were worked out from the DNA. The sample gives approximately 230,000 clones, 70% to 90% of which show up once; 3% is in the top ten. The CDR3 is made up of 15 amino acids. V lost 5 bases, J lost 6 bases, and 2 bases stayed unmatched. CDR1 and CDR2 (germline): LNHNV, YYDKDF (reference sequence). This clonotype was obtained from a man younger than 35 with active or convalescent COVID-19. Sequencing was performed on peripheral blood. The gene calls are TRBV15 and TRBJ2-1; 15 bases agree with TRBD2. CDR3: CATSRTSGRANEQFF. The CDR3 bases are TGTGCCACCAGCCGGACTAGCGGGAGGGCCAATGAGCAGTTCTTC. The entire variable domain, with the rest obtained from reference TRBV15 and TRBJ2-1, is as follows: DAMVIQNPRYQVTQFGKPVTLSCSQTLNHNVMYWYQQKSSQAPKLLFHYYDKDFNNEADTPDNFQSRRPNTSFCFLDIRSPGLGDTAMYLCATSRTSGRANEQFFGPGTRLTVL.